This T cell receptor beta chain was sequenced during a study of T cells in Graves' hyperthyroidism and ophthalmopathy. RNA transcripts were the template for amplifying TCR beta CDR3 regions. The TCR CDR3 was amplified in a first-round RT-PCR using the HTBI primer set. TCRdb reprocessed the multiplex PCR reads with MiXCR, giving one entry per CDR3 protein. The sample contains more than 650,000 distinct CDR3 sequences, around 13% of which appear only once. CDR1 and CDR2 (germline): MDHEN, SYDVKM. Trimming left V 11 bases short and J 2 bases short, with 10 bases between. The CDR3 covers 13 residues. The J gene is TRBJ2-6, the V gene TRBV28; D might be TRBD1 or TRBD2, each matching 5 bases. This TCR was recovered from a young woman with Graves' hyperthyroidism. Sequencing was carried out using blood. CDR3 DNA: TGTGCCCTCAGGGACCCTGGGGCCAACGTCCTGACTTTC. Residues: CALRDPGANVLTF.